The 5 T cell receptor beta chains below come from one sample, sequenced in a study of STAT5B mutations in CD4+ large granular lymphocyte leukemia. TCRdb's copy holds only in-frame clones and misses some; the assay was immunoSEQ multiplex PCR. The sample has approximately 36,000 clones; 75% to 85% are singletons. Sequencing was performed on CD4+ T cells from blood buffy coats. These receptors came from a human donor in good health.

V and J are TRBV29-1 and TRBJ2-5; D remains ambiguous. Trimming cost V 2 bases and J 7 bases, with 5 bases left between them. The CDR3 has 10 amino acids. Germline V lookup: CDR1 SQVTM, CDR2 ANQGSEA. CDR3 bases: TGCAGCGTTGAACAGTTGACCCAGTACTTC. Its protein product is CSVEQLTQYF.

J is TRBJ1-2 and V is TRBV19; D not certain. Germline V gene lookup returns CDR1 LNHDA and CDR2 SQIVND (reference sequence). This CDR3 contains 14 residues. Trimming took off 3 bases at V and 2 bases at J, with 10 bases between the two ends. The CDR3 DNA follows: TGTGCCAGTAGTATCCCCCCCGAGAACTATGGCTACACCTTC. The encoded protein is CASSIPPENYGYTF.

The gene calls are TRBV10-3 and TRBJ1-3, with unresolved D. The CDR3 extends over 16 amino acids. V gave up 3 bases and J gave up 2 bases, with 14 bases separating them. Germline V gene lookup returns CDR1 ENHRY and CDR2 SYGVKD. CDR3 nucleotides: TGTGCCATCAGTGACTCTACAGTGGACGCTGGAAACACCATATATTTT. It specifies CAISDSTVDAGNTIYF.

This chain links TRBV15 with TRBJ2-1; 15 bases align to TRBD2. Germline loops: CDR1 LNHNV, CDR2 YYDKDF (reference sequence). The V segment lost 0 bases and the J segment 0 bases; nucleotides outside the gene matches: 12. This CDR3 region has 22 residues. The CDR3 region is CATSRDGPGLAGGPSSYNEQFF. The CDR3 DNA reads as TGTGCCACCAGCAGAGATGGTCCGGGACTAGCGGGAGGTCCCAGCTCCTACAATGAGCAGTTCTTC.

V and J are TRBV30 and TRBJ2-2; TRBD2 agrees at 11 bases. The CDR3 runs 17 residues. V dropped 3 bases and J dropped 4; count of bases not matched to a gene: 10. The V gene's germline CDR1 is GTSNPN and CDR2 SVGIG (reference sequence). The CDR3 reads CAWRKKTLAGGTGELFF. Written as DNA, the CDR3 is TGTGCCTGGAGAAAAAAGACCCTAGCGGGGGGCACCGGGGAGCTGTTTTTT. The variable domain in full, with the rest retrieved from reference TRBV30 and TRBJ2-2, is SQTIHQWPATLVQPVGSPLSLECTVEGTSNPNLYWYRQAAGRGLQLLFYSVGIGQISSEVPQNLSASRPQDRQFILSSKKLLLSDSGFYLCAWRKKTLAGGTGELFFGEGSRLTVL.